The rows below give T cell receptor beta chains drawn from one sample of a study of OX40 agonist ivuxolimab in advanced cancers. Profiled with immunoSEQ multiplex PCR; TCRdb holds only in-frame clones, not every one. In the table there are over 60,000 clones, 75% to 90% of which are singletons. Sequences were derived from CD4+ or CD8+ T cells sorted from blood, sampled in a trial of the OX40 agonist ivuxolimab. The receptors here all came from an adult with an advanced solid tumor such as melanoma, head and neck, liver or kidney cancer. Both conserved end residues are part of each CDR3. A D gene is named only where the DNA matches it firmly. Clone size is stated in some rows and not others, as once, few, many or a class when expanded.

TRBJ2-1 TRBV14 once TRBD2 TGTGCCAGCAGCCAGGGACTAGCGTTCTACAATGAGCAGTTCTTC CASSQGLAFYNEQFF
TRBJ2-5 TRBV6-5 - - TGTGCCAGCAGTTACTGGGCGGGGGAGACCCAGTACTTC CASSYWAGETQYF
TRBJ2-7 TRBV28 - - TGTGCCAGCAGTTTATTAGACTACGAGCAGTACTTC CASSLLDYEQYF
TRBJ2-7 TRBV5-1 - TRBD1 TGCGCCAGCAGTTCCGGGACAGGGTCCTACGAGCAGTACTTC CASSSGTGSYEQYF
TRBJ1-2 TRBV28 - TRBD1 TGTGCCAGCACCCTGCGGGACAGACATTATGGCTACACCTTC CASTLRDRHYGYTF
TRBJ2-3 TRBV7-3 - - TGTGCCAGCAGCGCCTACATTGGAGATACGCAGTATTTT CASSAYIGDTQYF
TRBJ2-2 TRBV28 - - TGTGCCAGCAACTCCGGGGACGTAAGCAGGGGGGAGCTGTTTTTT CASNSGDVSRGELFF
TRBJ2-1 TRBV27 - TRBD2 TGTGCCAGCAGCCCGAGCGGGGGGCCATACAATGAGCAGTTCTTC CASSPSGGPYNEQFF
TRBJ1-6 TRBV6-5 once TRBD1 TGTGCCAGCAGGAACGGACAGGTCGGATCACCCCTCCACTTT CASRNGQVGSPLHF
TRBJ2-5 TRBV15 - - TGTGCCACCAGCAGAGATCGCCACCAAGAGACCCAGTACTTC CATSRDRHQETQYF
TRBJ1-2 TRBV19 - - TGTGCCAGTAACGTGCAAGGGGCGCGCGGCTATGGCTACACCTTC CASNVQGARGYGYTF
TRBJ2-3 TRBV7-8 - - TGTGCCAGCAGCTTAACGGATTCAAGCACAGATACGCAGTATTTT CASSLTDSSTDTQYF
TRBJ1-3 TRBV19 once - TGTGCCAGTAGTATAGGGACCACAAGCTCTGGAAACACCATATATTTT CASSIGTTSSGNTIYF
TRBJ2-4 TRBV10-3 - - TGTGCCATCAGTGAGGGCAGGGCAGCCAAAAACATTCAGTACTTC CAISEGRAAKNIQYF
TRBJ1-6 TRBV25-1 - TRBD1 TGTGCCAGCAGTGCAGGGACAGGGGCGGGTTCACCCCTCCACTTT CASSAGTGAGSPLHF
TRBJ2-7 TRBV2 - TRBD2 TGTGCCAGCAGGGGAACTAGCGGGAGGGCTGTCGAGCAGTACTTC CASRGTSGRAVEQYF
TRBJ1-1 TRBV27 - TRBD1 TGTGCCAGCAGCTGGGCAGGGGGCGGGATGAACACTGAAGCTTTCTTT CASSWAGGGMNTEAFF
TRBJ2-5 TRBV4-1 - TRBD1 TGCGCCAGCAGCCTCTACTCCGGGACAGGGGGCAAAGAGACCCAGTACTTC CASSLYSGTGGKETQYF
TRBJ1-5 TRBV18 - - TGTGCCAGCTCATCCAACGGCAATCAGCCCCAGCATTTT CASSSNGNQPQHF
TRBJ2-7 TRBV30 once - TGTGCCTGGAGTCCCCTTCGGGGACTCTCCTACGAGCAGTACTTC CAWSPLRGLSYEQYF
TRBJ2-3 TRBV6-6 - - TGTGCCAGCAGTTACTCGGCAGGGACAGATACGCAGTATTTT CASSYSAGTDTQYF
TRBJ1-2 TRBV18 - - TGTGCCAGCTCACCACCGGGACAAGCTAACTATGGCTACACCTTC CASSPPGQANYGYTF
TRBJ2-5 TRBV28 - TRBD2 TGTGCCAGCAGTCCCGGGACTAGCGGAAAAGAGACCCAGTACTTC CASSPGTSGKETQYF
TRBJ1-1 TRBV18 once - TGTGCCAGCGACGAGGTGAACGCTGAAGCTTTCTTT CASDEVNAEAFF
TRBJ1-2 TRBV6-1 - TRBD1 TGTGCCAGCAGGGAAGCAGGGGGCCATGGCTACACCTTC CASREAGGHGYTF
TRBJ2-3 TRBV6-4 - - TGTGCCAGCAGTGACTCCCCCGGGCACACAGATACGCAGTATTTT CASSDSPGHTDTQYF